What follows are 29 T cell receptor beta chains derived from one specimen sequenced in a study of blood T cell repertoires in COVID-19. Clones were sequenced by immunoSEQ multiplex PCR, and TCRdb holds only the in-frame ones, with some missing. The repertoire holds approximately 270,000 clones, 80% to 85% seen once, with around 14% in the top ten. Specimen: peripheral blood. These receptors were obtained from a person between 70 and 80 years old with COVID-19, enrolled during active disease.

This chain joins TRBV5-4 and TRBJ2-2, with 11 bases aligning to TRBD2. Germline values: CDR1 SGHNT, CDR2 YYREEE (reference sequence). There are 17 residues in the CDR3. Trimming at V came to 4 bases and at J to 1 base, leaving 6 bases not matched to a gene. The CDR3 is CASSHRLAGLNTGELFF. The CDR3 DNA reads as TGTGCCAGCAGCCACCGACTAGCGGGGCTGAACACCGGGGAGCTGTTTTTT.

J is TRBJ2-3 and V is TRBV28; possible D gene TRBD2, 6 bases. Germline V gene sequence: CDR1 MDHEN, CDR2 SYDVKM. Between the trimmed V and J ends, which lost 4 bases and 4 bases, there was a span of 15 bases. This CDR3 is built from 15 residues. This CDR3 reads CASSSGTWGADTQYF. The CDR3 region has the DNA TGTGCCAGCAGTTCCGGGACTTGGGGAGCAGATACGCAGTATTTT.

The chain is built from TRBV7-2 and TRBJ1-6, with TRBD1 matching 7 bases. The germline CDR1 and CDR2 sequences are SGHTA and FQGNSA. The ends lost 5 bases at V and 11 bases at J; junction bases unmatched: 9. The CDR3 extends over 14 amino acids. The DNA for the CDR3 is TGTGCCAGCAGCAAGGGACAGCGACTTCCACCCCTCCACTTT. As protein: CASSKGQRLPPLHF.

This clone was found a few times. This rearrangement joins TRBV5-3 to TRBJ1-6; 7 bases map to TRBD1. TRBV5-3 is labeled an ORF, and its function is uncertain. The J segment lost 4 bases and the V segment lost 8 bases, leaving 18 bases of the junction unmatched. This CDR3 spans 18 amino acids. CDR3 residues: CASHISGTVDEYNSPLHF. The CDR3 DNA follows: TGTGCCAGCCACATTTCCGGGACAGTCGATGAATATAATTCACCCCTCCACTTT.

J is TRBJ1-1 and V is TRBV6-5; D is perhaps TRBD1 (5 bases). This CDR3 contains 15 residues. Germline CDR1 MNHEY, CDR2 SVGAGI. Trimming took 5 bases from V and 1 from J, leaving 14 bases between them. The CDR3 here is CASSRSGTANTEAFF. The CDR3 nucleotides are TGTGCCAGCAGTCGGAGCGGGACGGCGAACACTGAAGCTTTCTTT.

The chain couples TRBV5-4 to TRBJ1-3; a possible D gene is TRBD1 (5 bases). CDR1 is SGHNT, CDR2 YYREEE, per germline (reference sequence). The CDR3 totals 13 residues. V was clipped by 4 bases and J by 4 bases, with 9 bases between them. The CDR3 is CASSPAGGNTIYF. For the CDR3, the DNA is TGTGCCAGCAGCCCAGCAGGGGGAAACACCATATATTTT.

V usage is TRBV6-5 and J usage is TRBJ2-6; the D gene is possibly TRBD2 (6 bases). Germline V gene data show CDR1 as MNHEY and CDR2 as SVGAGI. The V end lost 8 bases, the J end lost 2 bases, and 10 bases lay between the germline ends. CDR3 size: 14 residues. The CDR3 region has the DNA TGTGCCAGCGGGCGGGACGCTGGGGCCAACGTCCTGACTTTC. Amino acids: CASGRDAGANVLTF.

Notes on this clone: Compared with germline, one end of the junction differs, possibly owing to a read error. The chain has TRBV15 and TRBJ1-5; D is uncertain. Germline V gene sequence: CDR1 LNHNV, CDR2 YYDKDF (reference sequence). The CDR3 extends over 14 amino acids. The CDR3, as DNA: TGTGCCACCAGCGGAGATAACTTGAATCAGCCCCAGCATTTT. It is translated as CATSGDNLNQPQHF.

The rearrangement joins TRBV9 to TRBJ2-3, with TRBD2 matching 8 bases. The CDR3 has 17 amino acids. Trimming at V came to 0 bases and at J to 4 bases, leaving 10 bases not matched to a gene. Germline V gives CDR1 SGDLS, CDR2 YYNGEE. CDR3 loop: CASSVVSSAGGSDTQYF. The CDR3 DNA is TGTGCCAGCAGCGTAGTTTCCTCGGCGGGGGGCTCAGATACGCAGTATTTT.

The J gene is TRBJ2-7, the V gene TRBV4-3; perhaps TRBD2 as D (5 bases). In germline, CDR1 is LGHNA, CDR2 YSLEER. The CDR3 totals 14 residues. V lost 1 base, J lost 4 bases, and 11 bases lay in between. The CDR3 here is CASSQGPREYEQYF. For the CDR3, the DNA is TGCGCCAGCAGCCAAGGGCCCCGGGAATACGAGCAGTACTTC.

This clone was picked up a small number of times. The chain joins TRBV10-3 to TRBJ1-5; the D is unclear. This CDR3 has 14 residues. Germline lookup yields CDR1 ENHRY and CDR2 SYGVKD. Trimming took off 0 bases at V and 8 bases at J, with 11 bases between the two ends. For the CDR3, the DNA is TGTGCCATCAGTGAGTCGAGAAACGGTAAGCCCCAGCATTTT. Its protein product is CAISESRNGKPQHF.

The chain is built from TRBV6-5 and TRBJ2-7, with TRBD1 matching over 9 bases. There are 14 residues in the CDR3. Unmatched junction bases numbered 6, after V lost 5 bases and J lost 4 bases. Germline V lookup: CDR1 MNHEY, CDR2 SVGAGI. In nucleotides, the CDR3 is TGTGCCAGCAGTCAGAACAGGGGGCTTTACGAGCAGTACTTC. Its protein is CASSQNRGLYEQYF.

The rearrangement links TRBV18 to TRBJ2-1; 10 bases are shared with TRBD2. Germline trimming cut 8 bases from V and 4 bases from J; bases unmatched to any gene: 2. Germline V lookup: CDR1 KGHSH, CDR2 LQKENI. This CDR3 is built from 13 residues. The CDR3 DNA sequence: TGTGCCAGCCGGACTAGCGGATACAATGAGCAGTTCTTC. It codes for CASRTSGYNEQFF.

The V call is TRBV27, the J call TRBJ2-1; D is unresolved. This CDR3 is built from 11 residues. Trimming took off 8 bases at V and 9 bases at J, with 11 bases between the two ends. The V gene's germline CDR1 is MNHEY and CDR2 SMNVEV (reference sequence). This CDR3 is CASRQRGEQFF. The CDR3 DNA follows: TGTGCCAGCCGCCAGCGAGGTGAGCAGTTCTTC.

The CDR3 DNA sequence: TGTGCCTGCCAAAAAGGGAGCTCTGGAAACACCATATATTTT. Protein: CACQKGSSGNTIYF. This sequence joins TRBV30 and TRBJ1-3; D not resolved. The germline V and J ends were trimmed by 6 bases and 0 bases, with 12 bases remaining between them. The CDR3 is 14 residues long. Germline CDR1 and CDR2: GTSNPN and SVGIG (reference sequence).

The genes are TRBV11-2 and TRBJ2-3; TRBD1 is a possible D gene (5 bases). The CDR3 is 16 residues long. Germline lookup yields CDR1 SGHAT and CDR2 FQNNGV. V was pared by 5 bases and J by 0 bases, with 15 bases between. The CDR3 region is CASSQRRQSSTDTQYF. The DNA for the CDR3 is TGTGCCAGCAGCCAAAGAAGACAGTCTAGCACAGATACGCAGTATTTT.

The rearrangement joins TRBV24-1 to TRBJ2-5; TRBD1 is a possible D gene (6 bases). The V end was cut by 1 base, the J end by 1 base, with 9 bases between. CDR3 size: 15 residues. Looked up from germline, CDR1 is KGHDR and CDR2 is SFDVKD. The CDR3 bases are TGTGCCACCAGTGATTTATCAGGGGCCCAAGAGACCCAGTACTTC. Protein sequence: CATSDLSGAQETQYF.

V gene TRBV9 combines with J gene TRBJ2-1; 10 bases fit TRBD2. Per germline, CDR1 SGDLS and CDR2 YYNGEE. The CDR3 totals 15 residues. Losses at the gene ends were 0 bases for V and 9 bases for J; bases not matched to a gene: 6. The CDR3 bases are TGTGCCAGCAGCGTAGTTCTAGCGGGGGTTGCTGAGCAGTTCTTC. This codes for CASSVVLAGVAEQFF.

As DNA, the CDR3 is TGTGCCAGCAGTTACGTTCGGGGGGTCGGGGAGACCCAGTACTTC. Translation gives CASSYVRGVGETQYF. The chain is built from TRBV6-2 or TRBV6-3 and TRBJ2-5; 7 nucleotides match TRBD2. V was pared by 2 bases and J by 5 bases, with 8 bases of the junction left unmatched. CDR3 length: 15 amino acids. The germline CDR1 and CDR2 sequences are MNHEY and SVGEGT.

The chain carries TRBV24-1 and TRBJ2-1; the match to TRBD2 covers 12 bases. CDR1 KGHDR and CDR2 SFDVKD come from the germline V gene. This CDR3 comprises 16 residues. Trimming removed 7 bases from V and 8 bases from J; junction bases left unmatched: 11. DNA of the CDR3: TGTGCCACCAGCTCCACGACTAGCGGGAGATTCGATGAGCAGTTCTTC. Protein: CATSSTTSGRFDEQFF.

CDR3 loop: CASSQDYPQGSGNTIYF. CDR3 coding DNA: TGTGCCAGCAGCCAAGACTACCCCCAGGGCTCAGGAAACACCATATATTTT. The chain employs TRBV3-1 (or the pseudogene TRBV3-2) and TRBJ1-3; a possible D gene is TRBD1 (5 bases). Germline-derived CDR1 and CDR2 are LGHDT and YNNKEL (reference sequence). CDR3 length equals 17 residues. V was trimmed by 0 bases and J by 4 bases, leaving 16 bases between them.

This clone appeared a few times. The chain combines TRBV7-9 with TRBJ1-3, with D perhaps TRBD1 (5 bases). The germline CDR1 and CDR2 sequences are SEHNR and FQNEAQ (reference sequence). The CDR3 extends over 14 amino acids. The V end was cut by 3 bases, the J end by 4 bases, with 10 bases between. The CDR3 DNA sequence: TGTGCCAGCAGCTTGGCAGGGTACGGAAACACCATATATTTT. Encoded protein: CASSLAGYGNTIYF.

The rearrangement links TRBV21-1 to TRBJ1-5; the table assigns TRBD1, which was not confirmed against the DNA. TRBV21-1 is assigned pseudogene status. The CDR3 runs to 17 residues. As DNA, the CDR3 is TGTGCCAGCAGCAATTATACCGGGACAGGGCCATATCAGCCCCAGCATTTT. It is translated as CASSNYTGTGPYQPQHF.

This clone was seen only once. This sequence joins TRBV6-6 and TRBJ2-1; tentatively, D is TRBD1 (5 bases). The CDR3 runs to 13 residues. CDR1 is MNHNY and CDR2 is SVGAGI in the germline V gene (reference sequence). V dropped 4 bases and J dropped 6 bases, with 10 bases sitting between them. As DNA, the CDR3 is TGTGCCAGCAGTTCGCAGGGTACCAATGAGCAGTTCTTC. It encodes CASSSQGTNEQFF.

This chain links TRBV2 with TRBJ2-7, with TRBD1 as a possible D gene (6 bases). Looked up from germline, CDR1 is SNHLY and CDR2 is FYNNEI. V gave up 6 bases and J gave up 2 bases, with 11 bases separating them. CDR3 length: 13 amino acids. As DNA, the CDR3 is TGTGCCAGCAGCCTTACAGGGACCTACGAGCAGTACTTC. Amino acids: CASSLTGTYEQYF.

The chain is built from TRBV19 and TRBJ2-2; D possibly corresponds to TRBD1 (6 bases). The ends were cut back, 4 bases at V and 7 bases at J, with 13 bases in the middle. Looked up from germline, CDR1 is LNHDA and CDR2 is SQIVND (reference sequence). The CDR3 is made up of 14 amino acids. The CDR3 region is CASSTGVRSGELFF. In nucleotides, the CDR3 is TGTGCCAGTAGTACAGGGGTTAGGAGCGGGGAGCTGTTTTTT.

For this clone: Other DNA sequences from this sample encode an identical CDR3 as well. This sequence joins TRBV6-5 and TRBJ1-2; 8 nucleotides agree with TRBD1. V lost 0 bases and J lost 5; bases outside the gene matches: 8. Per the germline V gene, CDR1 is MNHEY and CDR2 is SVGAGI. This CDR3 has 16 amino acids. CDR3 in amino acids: CASSYSRTGGGYGYTF. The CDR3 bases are TGTGCCAGCAGTTACTCACGCACAGGGGGGGGTTATGGCTACACCTTC.

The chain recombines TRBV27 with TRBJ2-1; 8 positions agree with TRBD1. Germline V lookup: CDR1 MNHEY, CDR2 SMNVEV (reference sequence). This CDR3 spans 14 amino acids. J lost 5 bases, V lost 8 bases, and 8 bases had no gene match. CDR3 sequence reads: CASRGTGSHNEQFF. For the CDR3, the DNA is TGTGCCAGCCGGGGGACAGGCTCACACAATGAGCAGTTCTTC.

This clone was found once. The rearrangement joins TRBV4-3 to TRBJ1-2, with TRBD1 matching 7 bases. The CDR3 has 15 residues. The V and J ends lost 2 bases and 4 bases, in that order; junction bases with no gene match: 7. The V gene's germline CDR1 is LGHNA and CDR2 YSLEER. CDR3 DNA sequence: TGCGCCAGCAGCCAAAGCCGGACAGGCACCTATGGCTACACCTTC. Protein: CASSQSRTGTYGYTF.